This entry features one T cell receptor beta chain sequence. The antigen is unknown. With 6 bases removed from V and 6 bases from J, the gap between germline ends came to 11 bases. This CDR3 has 12 amino acids. CDR1 SGHVT and CDR2 SQSDAQ come from the germline V gene. This entry comes from a study of T cell repertoires in cytomegalovirus infection. As for the study in general: A matching HLA type, together with CMV infection, was signaled by public TCR beta signatures. Broader study findings: CMV-specific HLA-C-restricted TCR beta clonotypes dominated the ex vivo response.

TCRdb independently ran MiXCR on the reads; one entry per CDR3 protein. This sample has around 78,000 distinct CDR3 sequences, with around 37% found just once. Specimen: CD8+ T cells from cultured PBMCs, collected from culture after CMV antigen stimulation. The TCR sequence derives from a human donor in good health (CMV status not recorded). Some clones in this sample may be carry-over from other donors' samples. This chain links TRBV7-4 with TRBJ1-2; a weak D match, TRBD1 (5 bases). The CDR3 nucleotides are TGTGCCAGCAGTATCGGGACGGATGGCTACACCTTC. Translating gives CASSIGTDGYTF. Filled out from reference TRBV7-4 and TRBJ1-2, the complete variable domain reads GAGVSQSPRYKVAKRGRDVALRCDSISGHVTLYWYRQTLGQGSEVLTYSQSDAQRDKSGRPSGRFSAERPERSVSTLKIQRTEQGDSAVYLCASSIGTDGYTFGSGTRLTVV.